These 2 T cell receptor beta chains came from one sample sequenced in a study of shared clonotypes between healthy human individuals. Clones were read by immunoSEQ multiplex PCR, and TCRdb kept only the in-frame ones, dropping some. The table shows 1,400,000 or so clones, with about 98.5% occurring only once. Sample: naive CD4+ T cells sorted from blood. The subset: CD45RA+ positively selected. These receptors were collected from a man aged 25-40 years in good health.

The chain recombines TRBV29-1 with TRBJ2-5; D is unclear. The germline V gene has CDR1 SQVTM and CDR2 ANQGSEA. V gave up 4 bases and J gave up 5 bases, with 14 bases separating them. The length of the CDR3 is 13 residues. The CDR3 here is CSVGSAVGETQYF. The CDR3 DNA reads TGCAGCGTTGGATCCGCAGTTGGGGAGACCCAGTACTTC.

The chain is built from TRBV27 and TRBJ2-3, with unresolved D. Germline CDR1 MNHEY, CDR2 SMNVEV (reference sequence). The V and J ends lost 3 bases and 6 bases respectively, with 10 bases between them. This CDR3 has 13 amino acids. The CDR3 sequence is CASSFISVDTQYF. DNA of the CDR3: TGTGCCAGCAGTTTTATATCGGTTGATACGCAGTATTTT.